The source of this T cell receptor (beta chain) is a study of shared T cell receptors in the human thymus. The assay was immunoSEQ multiplex PCR, and TCRdb's table has in-frame clones only and misses some. The repertoire includes about 610,000 clones, 70% to 90% of them detected once, and roughly 0.0097% sits in the top ten. There are 15 residues in the CDR3. The V end was cut by 0 bases, the J end by 0 bases, with 9 bases between. Germline V CDR1 and CDR2: MGHRA, YSYEKL. The same data also contributed to another study, on human thymus T cells.

The rearrangement uses TRBV4-1 and TRBJ2-7, with D possibly TRBD1 on 6 matching bases. Sequencing input: thymocytes. This clonotype was sampled from a boy in the first two years of life with a congenital heart defect. CDR3 in amino acids: CASSQDDRSSYEQYF. The DNA for the CDR3 is TGCGCCAGCAGCCAAGATGACAGGAGCTCCTACGAGCAGTACTTC.